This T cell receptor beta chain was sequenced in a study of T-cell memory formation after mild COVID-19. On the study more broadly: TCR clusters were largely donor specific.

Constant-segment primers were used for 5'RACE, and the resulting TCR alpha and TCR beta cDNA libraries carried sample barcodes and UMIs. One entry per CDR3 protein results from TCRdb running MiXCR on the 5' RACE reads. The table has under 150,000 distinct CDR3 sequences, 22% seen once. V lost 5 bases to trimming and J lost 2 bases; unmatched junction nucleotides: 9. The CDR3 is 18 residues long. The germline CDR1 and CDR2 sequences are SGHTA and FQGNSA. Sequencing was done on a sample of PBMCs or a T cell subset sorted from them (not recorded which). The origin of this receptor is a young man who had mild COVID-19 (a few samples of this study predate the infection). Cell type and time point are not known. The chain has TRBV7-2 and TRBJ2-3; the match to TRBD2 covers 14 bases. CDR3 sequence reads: CASSSGLAGGQLTDTQYF. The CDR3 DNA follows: TGTGCCAGCAGCAGCGGACTAGCGGGGGGACAACTCACAGATACGCAGTATTTT.